This T cell receptor beta chain was found in a study of radiation and T cells in renal cell carcinoma. TCRdb's copy holds only in-frame clones and misses some; the assay was immunoSEQ multiplex PCR. The profile shows about 86,000 clones, approximately 86% of them singletons. This sample's time point: blood 4 weeks post-SBRT, at nephrectomy. Treatment here: 15 Gy SBRT to primary tumor, nephrectomy 4 weeks later. Germline CDR1 is LNHDA and CDR2 is SQIVND (reference sequence). The V end was cut by 5 bases, the J end by 5 bases, with 16 bases between. This CDR3 has 15 amino acids. This clonotype was sampled from a man aged 45 to 65 with renal cell carcinoma. The chain is built from TRBV19 and TRBJ1-5, with D possibly TRBD1 on 6 matching bases. The sample in question was blood, obtained from a patient whose treatment included radiotherapy and nephrectomy. The CDR3 region is CASSLTGTGYQPQHF. The CDR3 bases are TGTGCCAGTAGTTTGACAGGAACGGGGTATCAGCCCCAGCATTTT.